This T cell receptor beta chain was found in a study of naive and memory T cell subsets. An oligonucleotide containing a UMI was ligated to the 3' end of TCR cDNA. Whole-blood samples were 2.5 to 3 ml of peripheral blood from healthy adult volunteers. The SP2 primer and nested alpha and beta constant region primers amplified ligated cDNA in four rounds. Blood and skin TCR RNA was reverse transcribed with alpha and beta constant primers. TCRdb fed the 5' RACE reads into MiXCR, producing one record per CDR3 protein. The data hold 45,000 to 55,000 distinct CDR3 sequences, with 4% to 5% observed a single time. The CDR3 totals 11 residues. Trimming cost V 5 bases and J 4 bases, with 6 bases left between them. Per germline, CDR1 SQVTM and CDR2 ANQGSEA.

The chain carries TRBV29-1 and TRBJ2-1; D is uncertain. The sequence was obtained from a female donor in good health. The CDR3 sequence is CSVISYNEQFF. DNA of the CDR3: TGCAGCGTTATCTCGTACAATGAGCAGTTCTTC.